Below, 13 T cell receptor beta chains from the same sample are listed, as sequenced in a study of cytomegalovirus exposure and HLA in healthy donors. The PCR had 60 Vbeta and 13 Jbeta primers. Sequencing was performed with immunoSEQ multiplex PCR; in TCRdb, only in-frame clones are kept and a portion is missing. Among just over 150,000 clones, around 84% were seen once, and the ten largest hold around 3.1%. The sample taken for sequencing was PBMCs. All receptors derive from a woman aged 40 to 50 in good health and CMV-seronegative.

The chain couples TRBV7-3 to TRBJ1-1; a weak D match, TRBD1 (5 bases). V lost 1 base, J lost 3 bases, and 12 bases lay in between. CDR1 is SGHTA and CDR2 is FQGTGA in the germline V gene. The CDR3 runs to 15 residues. The CDR3 DNA reads as TGTGCCAGCAGCTTAAGTGGGGGGGGGTACACTGAAGCTTTCTTT. It yields the protein CASSLSGGGYTEAFF.

The chain combines TRBV18 with TRBJ2-7, with 10 bases fitting TRBD1. The CDR3 contains 15 residues. Per the germline V gene, CDR1 is KGHSH and CDR2 is LQKENI. Unmatched junction bases numbered 6, after V lost 2 bases and J lost 5 bases. CDR3 sequence: CASSPYRDRGNEQYF. DNA of the CDR3: TGTGCCAGCTCACCATACCGGGACAGGGGCAACGAGCAGTACTTC.

The sample holds a few counts of this clone. The chain couples TRBV5-4 to TRBJ2-3; 12 bases align to TRBD2. Trimming cost V 3 bases and J 2 bases; bases outside gene matches: 4. The CDR3 length is 16 residues. Germline V gene data show CDR1 as SGHNT and CDR2 as YYREEE (reference sequence). The CDR3 coding sequence is TGTGCCAGCAGCTCCGGACTAGCGGGGTCCACAGATACGCAGTATTTT. This sequence encodes CASSSGLAGSTDTQYF.

The chain has TRBV28 and TRBJ1-3; D is ambiguous. V shed 1 base and J shed 0 bases, with 7 bases lying between them. CDR1 is MDHEN and CDR2 is SYDVKM in the germline V gene. The CDR3 totals 15 residues. This CDR3 is CASSLFRISGNTIYF. The CDR3 bases are TGTGCCAGCAGTTTATTCAGGATCTCTGGAAACACCATATATTTT.

This clone occurred a few times. The genes are TRBV27 and TRBJ2-5; 11 bases match TRBD2. The CDR3 is made up of 19 amino acids. Trimming removed 5 bases from V and 4 bases from J; junction bases left unmatched: 18. Germline V lookup: CDR1 MNHEY, CDR2 SMNVEV (reference sequence). The CDR3 nucleotides read TGTGCCAGCAGTCTCCGTTTTACTAGCGGGGGCATTCTAGTAGAGACCCAGTACTTC. Residues: CASSLRFTSGGILVETQYF.

The chain carries TRBV7-9 and TRBJ1-4; TRBD1 matches 7 bases. Germline V gene data show CDR1 as SEHNR and CDR2 as FQNEAQ (reference sequence). The CDR3 runs 15 residues. V shed 5 bases, J shed 5 bases, and the junction held 8 bases outside the gene matches. The CDR3 DNA is TGTGCCAGCAGCCCCTTGGCAGGGGGGAATGAAAAACTGTTTTTT. Its translation: CASSPLAGGNEKLFF.

This rearrangement joins TRBV27 to TRBJ2-1; possibly TRBD2 for D (6 bases). Between the trimmed V and J ends, which lost 6 bases and 4 bases, there was a span of 10 bases. This CDR3 contains 13 residues. Germline-derived CDR1 and CDR2 are MNHEY and SMNVEV (reference sequence). As DNA, the CDR3 is TGTGCCAGCAGATTGACTAGTTACAATGAGCAGTTCTTC. It yields the protein CASRLTSYNEQFF.

This chain connects TRBV6-1 to TRBJ1-4; no definite D call. Germline V gene lookup returns CDR1 MNHNS and CDR2 SASEGT. Between the trimmed V and J ends, which lost 2 bases and 8 bases, there was a span of 12 bases. This CDR3 contains 14 residues. CDR3 DNA: TGTGCCAGCAGTGAATTTAGGTTGGGCGAAAAACTGTTTTTT. Encoded protein: CASSEFRLGEKLFF.

This clone has at least ten counts. The J gene is TRBJ2-7, the V gene TRBV28, with D possibly being TRBD1 (6 bases). Germline CDR1 is MDHEN and CDR2 is SYDVKM. The CDR3 sequence is 15 residues long. The V end lost 4 bases, the J end lost 1 base, and 14 bases lay between the germline ends. The chain's CDR3 is CASSSHREGSYEQYF. The CDR3 coding sequence is TGTGCCAGCAGTTCTCACAGGGAAGGGTCCTACGAGCAGTACTTC.

The rearrangement joins TRBV19 to TRBJ1-2; a possible D gene is TRBD1 (6 bases). Trimming shortened V by 7 bases and J by 5 bases, and 17 bases separated the two germline ends. The CDR3 runs to 14 residues. CDR1 is LNHDA and CDR2 is SQIVND in the germline V gene (reference sequence). Written as DNA, the CDR3 is TGTGCCAGTATCCAACAGGGCGGACCTTATGGCTACACCTTC. It yields the protein CASIQQGGPYGYTF.

This clone was counted only a few times. This chain links TRBV7-8 with TRBJ2-7; 7 nucleotides align to TRBD1. Germline V gene sequence: CDR1 SGHVS, CDR2 FQNEAQ. Trimming cost V 5 bases and J 0 bases; bases outside gene matches: 10. The CDR3 has 16 residues. This chain's CDR3 is CASSLLSQGSSYEQYF. As DNA, the CDR3 is TGTGCCAGCAGCCTCCTATCACAGGGGAGCTCCTACGAGCAGTACTTC.

V usage is TRBV27 and J usage is TRBJ1-2; tentatively, D is TRBD1 (5 bases). CDR3 length equals 15 residues. CDR1 is MNHEY and CDR2 is SMNVEV in the germline V gene (reference sequence). Trimming took off 5 bases at V and 3 bases at J, with 16 bases between the two ends. The CDR3: CASSPLVGQYYGYTF. The DNA of the CDR3 is TGTGCCAGCAGTCCGCTCGTGGGGCAGTACTATGGCTACACCTTC.

V usage is TRBV9 and J usage is TRBJ2-1; weak D call: TRBD1 (6 bases). The V gene's germline CDR1 is SGDLS and CDR2 YYNGEE. The V and J ends lost 4 bases and 3 bases respectively, with 14 bases between them. This CDR3 contains 15 residues. CDR3 sequence reads: CASSHRDNNYNEQFF. The CDR3 DNA follows: TGTGCCAGCAGCCACCGGGACAATAACTACAATGAGCAGTTCTTC.